This T cell receptor beta chain appears in the sequencing data of a study of cytomegalovirus exposure and HLA in healthy donors. Study-wide points: CMV serostatus was the sole immune exposure data available. The investigators catalogued 150 to 200 TCR beta chains as cytomegalovirus-associated.

This clone ranks as medium-sized. Its antigen is currently unknown. Amplification used 60 Vbeta primers and 13 Jbeta primers. Method: immunoSEQ multiplex PCR; TCRdb's copy keeps in-frame clones and lacks some. The sample includes 100,000 to 120,000 clones, approximately 80% of them seen just once. In germline, CDR1 is SGHNT, CDR2 YYREEE (reference sequence). This CDR3 spans 16 amino acids. The trim removed 6 bases at V and 5 bases at J, leaving 11 bases unmatched. The sequence came from a man under 40 in good health and CMV-seropositive. The specimen sequenced was PBMCs. The chain combines TRBV5-4 with TRBJ1-2, with 12 bases fitting TRBD1. For the CDR3, the DNA is TGTGCCAGCACCATGAGGGGGACAGGGGGCAAATATGGCTACACCTTC. Protein: CASTMRGTGGKYGYTF.